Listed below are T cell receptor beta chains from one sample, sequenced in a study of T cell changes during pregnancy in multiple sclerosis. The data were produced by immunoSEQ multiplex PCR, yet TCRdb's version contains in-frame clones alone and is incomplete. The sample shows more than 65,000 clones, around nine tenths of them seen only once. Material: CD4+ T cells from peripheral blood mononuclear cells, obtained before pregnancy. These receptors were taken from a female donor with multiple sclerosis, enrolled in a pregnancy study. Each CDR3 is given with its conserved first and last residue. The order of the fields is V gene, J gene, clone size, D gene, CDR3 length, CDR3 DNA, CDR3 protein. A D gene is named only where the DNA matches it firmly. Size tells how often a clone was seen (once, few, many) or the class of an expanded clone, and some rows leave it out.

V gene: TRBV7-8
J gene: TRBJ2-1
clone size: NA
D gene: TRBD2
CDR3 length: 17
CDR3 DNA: TGTGCCAGCAGCCTGCACCAGCTAGCGGGGAACTACAATGAGCAGTTCTTC
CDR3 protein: CASSLHQLAGNYNEQFF

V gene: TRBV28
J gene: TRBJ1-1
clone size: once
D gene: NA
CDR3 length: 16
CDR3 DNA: TGTGCCAGCAGTTTGCCCGGTACAGGATTGAACACTGAAGCTTTCTTT
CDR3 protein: CASSLPGTGLNTEAFF

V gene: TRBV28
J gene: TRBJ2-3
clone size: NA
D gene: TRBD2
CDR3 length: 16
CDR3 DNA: TGTGCCAGCAGTTCACCTAGCGGGCTAAGCACAGATACGCAGTATTTT
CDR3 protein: CASSSPSGLSTDTQYF

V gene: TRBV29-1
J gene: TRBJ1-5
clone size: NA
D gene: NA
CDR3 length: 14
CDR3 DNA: TGCAGCGTCAAAAACAGGAGTAGCAATCAGCCCCAGCATTTT
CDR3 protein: CSVKNRSSNQPQHF

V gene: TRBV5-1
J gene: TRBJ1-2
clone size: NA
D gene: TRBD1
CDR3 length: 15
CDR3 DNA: TGCGCCAGCAGCGTACAGGGGGGCGCCTTCTATGGCTACACCTTC
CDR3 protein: CASSVQGGAFYGYTF

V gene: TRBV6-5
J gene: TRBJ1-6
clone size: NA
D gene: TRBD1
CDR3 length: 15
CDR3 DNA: TGTGCCAGCAGTTACGGGACAGGGAAAAATTCACCCCTCCACTTT
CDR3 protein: CASSYGTGKNSPLHF

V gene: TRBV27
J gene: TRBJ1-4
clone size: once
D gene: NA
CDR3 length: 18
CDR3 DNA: TGTGCCAGCAGTTCGACCGGGACACAAGTTCGAACTAATGAAAAACTGTTTTTT
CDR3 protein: CASSSTGTQVRTNEKLFF

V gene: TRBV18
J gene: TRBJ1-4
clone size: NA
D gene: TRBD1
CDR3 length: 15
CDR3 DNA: TGTGCCAGCTCACCAGCGGGACAGCCTAATGAAAAACTGTTTTTT
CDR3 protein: CASSPAGQPNEKLFF

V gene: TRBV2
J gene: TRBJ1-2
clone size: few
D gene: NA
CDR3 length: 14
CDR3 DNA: TGTGCCAGCACTCCGGAATCGGGCGGGGGTGGCTACACCTTC
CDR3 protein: CASTPESGGGGYTF

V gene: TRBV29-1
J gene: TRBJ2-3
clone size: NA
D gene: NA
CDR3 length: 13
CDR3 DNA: TGCAGCGTTGTAGACTCCCGTTCGGATACGCAGTATTTT
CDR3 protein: CSVVDSRSDTQYF

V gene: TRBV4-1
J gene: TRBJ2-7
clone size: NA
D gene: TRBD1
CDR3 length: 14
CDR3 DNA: TGCGCCAGCAGCCATCCGGGACAGGGTTACGAGCAGTACTTC
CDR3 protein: CASSHPGQGYEQYF

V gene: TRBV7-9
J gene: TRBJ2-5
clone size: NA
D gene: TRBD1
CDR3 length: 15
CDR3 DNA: TGTGCCAGCAGGCCAGACAGGGGGTTGATCGGGACCCAGTACTTC
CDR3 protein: CASRPDRGLIGTQYF

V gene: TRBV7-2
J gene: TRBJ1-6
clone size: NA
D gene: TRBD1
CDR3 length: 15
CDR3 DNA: TGTGCCAGCAGCCCAACGACAGGGGGCGGTTCACCCCTCCACTTT
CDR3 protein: CASSPTTGGGSPLHF

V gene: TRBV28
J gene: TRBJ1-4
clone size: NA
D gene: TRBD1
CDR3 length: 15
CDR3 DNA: TGTGCCAGCAGTTTTGTGGGACAGGGAGGGAAAAAACTGTTTTTT
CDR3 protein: CASSFVGQGGKKLFF

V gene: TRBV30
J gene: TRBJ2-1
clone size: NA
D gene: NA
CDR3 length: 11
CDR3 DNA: TGTGCCTGGAGTGTACAGGGTGAGCAGTTCTTC
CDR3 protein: CAWSVQGEQFF

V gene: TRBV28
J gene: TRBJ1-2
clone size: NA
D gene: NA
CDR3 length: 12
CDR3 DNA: TGTGCCAGCAGTCGCGACACCTATGGCTACACCTTC
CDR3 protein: CASSRDTYGYTF

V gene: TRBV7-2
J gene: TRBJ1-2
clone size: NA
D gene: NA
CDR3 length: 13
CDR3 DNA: TGTGCCAGCAGCTTAGTCCAGACAGGAGGCTACACCTTC
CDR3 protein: CASSLVQTGGYTF

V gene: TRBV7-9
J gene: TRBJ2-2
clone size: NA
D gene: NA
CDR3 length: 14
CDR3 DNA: TGTGCCAGCAGCACCAGGGTTTCCGTCGGGGAGCTGTTTTTT
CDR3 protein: CASSTRVSVGELFF

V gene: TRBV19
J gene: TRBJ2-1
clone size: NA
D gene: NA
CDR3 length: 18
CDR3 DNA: TGTGCCAGTAGTATCATTTCAGGACTAACGGTGCGAGTCAATGAGCAGTTCTTC
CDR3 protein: CASSIISGLTVRVNEQFF

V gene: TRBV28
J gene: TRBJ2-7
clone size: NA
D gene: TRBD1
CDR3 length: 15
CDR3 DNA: TGTGCCAGCAATGGCAGGGGGCGAAGCTTTGGCGAGCAGTACTTC
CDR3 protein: CASNGRGRSFGEQYF

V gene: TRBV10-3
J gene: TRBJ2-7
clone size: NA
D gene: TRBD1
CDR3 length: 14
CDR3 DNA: TGTGCCATCAGCCACGGACAGGGGGGGCACGAGCAGTACTTC
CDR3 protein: CAISHGQGGHEQYF

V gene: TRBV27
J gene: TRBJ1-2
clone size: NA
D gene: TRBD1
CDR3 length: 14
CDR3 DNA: TGTGCCAGCAGCCCCAGGGGGCGCCCCTATGGCTACACCTTC
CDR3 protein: CASSPRGRPYGYTF